This T cell receptor (beta chain) was retrieved from a study of regulatory T cells in long-lasting Graves disease. Library construction for TCR beta used iRepertoire HTBI primers and Arm-PCR of CDR3 regions. TCRdb fed the multiplex PCR reads into MiXCR, producing one record per CDR3 protein. The sample has 400,000 to 550,000 distinct CDR3 sequences; more than 12% are singletons. The germline CDR1 and CDR2 sequences are SGHTA and FQGNSA. V was pared by 4 bases and J by 6 bases, with 19 bases between. CDR3 length equals 15 residues. Study-wide results and limits: Persistent cases of Graves' showed reduced TCR diversity relative to newly diagnosed patients. Sharing of public clonotypes was greater in persistent patients (about 2,500) than in new patients (about 970).

This clonotype occurred once. The antigen is not known. Time point noted: newly diagnosed GD, antithyroid drugs for less than 3 months. The TCR library used RNA extracted from PBMCs. Another study also made use of these data, one on T cells in Graves' hyperthyroidism and ophthalmopathy. That study adds: HTBI primers were the set used in a first-round RT-PCR of the TCR CDR3.

The chain uses TRBV7-2 and TRBJ2-7, with a tentative D call TRBD2 (6 bases). Sequenced material: peripheral blood mononuclear cells (PBMCs), taken at new diagnosis, from a patient treated with antithyroid drugs. The receptor comes from a woman in her twenties or thirties with Graves disease. DNA of the CDR3: TGTGCCAGCAGCTACAGGAGGGCCGGGATCTGCGAGCAGTACTTC. This codes for CASSYRRAGICEQYF. Full variable domain (missing parts from reference TRBV7-2 and TRBJ2-7): GAGVSQSPSNKVTEKGKDVELRCDPISGHTALYWYRQSLGQGLEFLIYFQGNSAPDKSGLPSDRFSAERTGGSVSTLTIQRTQQEDSAVYLCASSYRRAGICEQYFGPGTRLTVT.